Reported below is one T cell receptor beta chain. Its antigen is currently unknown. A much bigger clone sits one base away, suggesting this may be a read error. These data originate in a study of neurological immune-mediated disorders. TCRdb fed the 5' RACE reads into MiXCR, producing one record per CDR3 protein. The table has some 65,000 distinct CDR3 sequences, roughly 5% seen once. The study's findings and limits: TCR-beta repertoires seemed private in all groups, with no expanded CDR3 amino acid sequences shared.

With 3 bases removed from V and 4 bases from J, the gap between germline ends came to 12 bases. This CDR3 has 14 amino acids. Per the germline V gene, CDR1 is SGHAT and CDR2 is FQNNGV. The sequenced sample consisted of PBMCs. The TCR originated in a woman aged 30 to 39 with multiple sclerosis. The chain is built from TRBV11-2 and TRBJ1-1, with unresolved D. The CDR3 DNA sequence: TGTGCCAGCAGCTTTTCGGTAATGATCACTGAAGCTTTCTTT. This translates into CASSFSVMITEAFF.